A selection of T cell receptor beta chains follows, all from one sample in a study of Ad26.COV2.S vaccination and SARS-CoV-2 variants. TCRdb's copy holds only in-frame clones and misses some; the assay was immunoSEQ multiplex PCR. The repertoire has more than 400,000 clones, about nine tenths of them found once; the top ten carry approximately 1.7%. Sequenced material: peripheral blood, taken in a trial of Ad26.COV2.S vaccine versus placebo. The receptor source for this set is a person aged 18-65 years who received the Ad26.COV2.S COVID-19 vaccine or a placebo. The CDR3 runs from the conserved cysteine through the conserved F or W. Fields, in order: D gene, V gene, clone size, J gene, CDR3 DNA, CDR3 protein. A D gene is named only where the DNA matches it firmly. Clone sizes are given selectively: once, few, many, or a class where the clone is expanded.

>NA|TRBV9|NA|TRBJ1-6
TGTGCCAGCAGCACGGATAGGGTGGGGAATTCACCCCTCCACTTT
CASSTDRVGNSPLHF
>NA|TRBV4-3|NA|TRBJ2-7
TGCGCCAGCAGCCAAGACCTAGTTAGTTTCTACGAGCAGTACTTC
CASSQDLVSFYEQYF
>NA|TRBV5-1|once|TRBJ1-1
TGCGCCAGCAGCCATGGGGGGAACACTGAAGCTTTCTTT
CASSHGGNTEAFF
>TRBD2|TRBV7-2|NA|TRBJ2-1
TGTGCCAGCAGCTTAGGGCTAGCGGGGAATGAGCAGTTCTTC
CASSLGLAGNEQFF
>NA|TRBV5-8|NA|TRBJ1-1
TGTGCCAGCAGCTCCGACGGGAACACTGAAGCTTTCTTT
CASSSDGNTEAFF
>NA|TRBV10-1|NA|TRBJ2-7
TGCGCCAGCAGTGCAGGTTTAGGCTACGAGCAGTACTTC
CASSAGLGYEQYF
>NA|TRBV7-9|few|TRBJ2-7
TGTGCCAGCAGCATCGGGACCCCCCACGGGCAGTACTTC
CASSIGTPHGQYF
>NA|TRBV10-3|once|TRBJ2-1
TGTGCCATCAGTGAGTCGGACAGTTACAGCTCCTACAATGAGCAGTTCTTC
CAISESDSYSSYNEQFF
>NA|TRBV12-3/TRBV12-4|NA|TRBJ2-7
TGTGCCAGCAGTTTAGTGCTGTACGAGCAGTACTTC
CASSLVLYEQYF
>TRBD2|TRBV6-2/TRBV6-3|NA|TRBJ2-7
TGTGCCAGCAGTTGGGCTAGCGGGGGGATTGGCTCCTACGAGCAGTACTTC
CASSWASGGIGSYEQYF
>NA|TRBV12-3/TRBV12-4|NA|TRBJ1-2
TGTGCCAGCAGTTTTCAGGAAGCGGTTGGCTACACCTTC
CASSFQEAVGYTF
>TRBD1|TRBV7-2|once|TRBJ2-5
TGTGCCAGCATCCTAGACAGGGGATCGGAGACCCAGTACTTC
CASILDRGSETQYF
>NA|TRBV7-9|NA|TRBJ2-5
TGTGCCAGCAGCTTAGCGACTCGGTTTCGGGGAACCCAAGAGACCCAGTACTTC
CASSLATRFRGTQETQYF
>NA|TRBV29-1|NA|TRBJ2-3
TGCAGCGTTGCTTACTCGAGCTACACAGATACGCAGTATTTT
CSVAYSSYTDTQYF
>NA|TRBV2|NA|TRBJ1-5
TGTGCCAGCACTGGGCGGCCTGGGGGAGATAGCAATCAGCCCCAGCATTTT
CASTGRPGGDSNQPQHF
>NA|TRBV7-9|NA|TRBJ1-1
TGTGCCAGCAGCTTAGTTATTAGTTATGAGAACACTGAAGCTTTCTTT
CASSLVISYENTEAFF
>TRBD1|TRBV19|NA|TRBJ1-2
TGTGCCAGTAGTAGCCCGGGACAGGGGGTCTATGGCTACACCTTC
CASSSPGQGVYGYTF
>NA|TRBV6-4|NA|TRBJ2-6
TGTGCCAGCAGTGAAGGTGCCTTCTCTGGGGCCAACGTCCTGACTTTC
CASSEGAFSGANVLTF
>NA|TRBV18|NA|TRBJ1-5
TGTGCCAGCTCCCACGCTGCAGGGAACGGCAATCAGCCCCAGCATTTT
CASSHAAGNGNQPQHF
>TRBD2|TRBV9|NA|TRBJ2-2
TGTGCCAGCAGCGTAGCGGGGGGGCCCGGGGAGCTGTTTTTT
CASSVAGGPGELFF
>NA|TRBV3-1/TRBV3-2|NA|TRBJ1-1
TGTGCCAGCAGCCAGAGAGGACAGCCGAACACTGAAGCTTTCTTT
CASSQRGQPNTEAFF
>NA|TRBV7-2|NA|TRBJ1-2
TGTGCCAGCAGCTTATCCGCCGGGGGGGACTATGGCTACACCTTC
CASSLSAGGDYGYTF
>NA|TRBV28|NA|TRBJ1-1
TGTGCCAGCAATGATACAGGCGGAGGGGAAGCTTTCTTT
CASNDTGGGEAFF
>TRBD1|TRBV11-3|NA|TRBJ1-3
TGTGCCAGCAGCTTACAGGGGGTTCCGGGAAACACCATATATTTT
CASSLQGVPGNTIYF
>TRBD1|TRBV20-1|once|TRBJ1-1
TGCAGTGCGAGACAGGGCGAAGCTTTCTTT
CSARQGEAFF
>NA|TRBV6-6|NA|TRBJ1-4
TGTGCCAGCAGCTTCACAATGGAAAAGGGGTGGGGAAGGGATGAAAAACTGTTTTTT
CASSFTMEKGWGRDEKLFF
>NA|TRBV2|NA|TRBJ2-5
TGTGCCGCAGGCTTCAGGAGCTGGGGGATGGAGACCCAGTACTTC
CAAGFRSWGMETQYF
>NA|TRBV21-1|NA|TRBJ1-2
TGTGCCAGCAGCATCCGGGACAGGGGTCCCGTAAACTATGGCTACACCTTC
CASSIRDRGPVNYGYTF
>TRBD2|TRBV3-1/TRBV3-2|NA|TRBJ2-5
TGTGCCAGCAGCCCTCCGGGGGCTAGTAGCGGGGGGCTTGGTGAGACCCAGTACTTC
CASSPPGASSGGLGETQYF
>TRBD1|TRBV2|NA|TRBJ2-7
TGTGCCACCCGGAGGGGACAGGGGGTTCTCGAGCAGTACTTC
CATRRGQGVLEQYF
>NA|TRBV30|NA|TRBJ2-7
TGTGCCTGGCGGGTATCCCCCCATACATACGAGCAGTACTTC
CAWRVSPHTYEQYF
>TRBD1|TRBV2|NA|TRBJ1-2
TGTGCCAGCAGCGTTACAGGGGAGCTCTATGGCTACACCTTC
CASSVTGELYGYTF